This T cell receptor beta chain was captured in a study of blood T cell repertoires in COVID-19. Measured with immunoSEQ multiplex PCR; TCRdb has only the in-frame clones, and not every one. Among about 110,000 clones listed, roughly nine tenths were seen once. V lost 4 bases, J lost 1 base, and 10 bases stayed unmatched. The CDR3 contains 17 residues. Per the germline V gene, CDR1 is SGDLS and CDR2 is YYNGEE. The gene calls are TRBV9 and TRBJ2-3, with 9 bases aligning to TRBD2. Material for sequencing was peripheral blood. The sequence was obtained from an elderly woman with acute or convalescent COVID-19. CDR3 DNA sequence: TGTGCCAGCAGCCTTGCCCAGCGGGGGGTGGGCACAGATACGCAGTATTTT. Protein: CASSLAQRGVGTDTQYF.